The following is a T cell receptor beta chain sequence with its context. Its antigen is currently not known. No qualities accompany the bases; no much larger clone lies one base away. The trial excluded patients who had a history of autoimmune disease or were on systemic immunosuppression. Peripheral blood for TCR sequencing was collected from all dose cohorts at baseline, on cycle 4 day 1, and on cycle 7 day 1. Samples were obtained from an open-label, multicenter, first-in-human phase I dose-escalation trial of ivuxolimab. Adults with locally advanced or metastatic head and neck squamous cell, hepatocellular, melanoma or renal cell carcinoma were enrolled in the trial. Before TCR sequencing, CD4+ T cells and CD8+ T cells from peripheral blood were sorted into separate populations. The sample originates from a study of OX40 agonist ivuxolimab in advanced cancers. About the study as a whole: The costimulatory receptor OX40 (CD134) was targeted by ivuxolimab, a fully human IgG2 agonistic monoclonal antibody. Intravenous ivuxolimab was administered to patients every 2 weeks at six dose levels: 0.01, 0.1, 0.3, 1.5, 3 and 10 mg/kg. The purpose of peripheral TCRbeta sequencing was to test whether ivuxolimab changed TCR sequence diversity and led to clonal T-cell expansion. Three dose-escalation patients achieved partial responses, one with hepatocellular carcinoma and two with cutaneous melanoma. A male proportion of nearly 85% and a mean age of 60 years, ranging from about 20 to 85, were recorded for the dose-escalation cohort. The paper covers the monotherapy dose-escalation part of the phase I ivuxolimab trial, which included N of about 50 patients. Prior anti-PD-1, anti-PD-L1 or anti-CTLA-4 therapy was permitted, and checkpoint inhibitors had been received by more than 35% of dose-escalation patients. Among the roughly 52 dose-escalation patients, approximately 20 had hepatocellular carcinoma, roughly 15 melanoma, 9 renal cell carcinoma and 9 head and neck cancer. The investigation overall reported the following: At doses from 0.1 to 3.0 mg/kg, clonal expansion was seen in both CD4+ and CD8+ blood T cells between baseline and week 6. On average, CD8+ T cells showed more expanded clones than CD4+ T cells after ivuxolimab. The antigen specificity of the peripheral T cells that underwent clonal expansion was not determined. In the 0.1-3.0 mg/kg groups, partial responders were among the patients with the lowest normalized peripheral clonal expansion, particularly in CD8+ T cells. Low levels of normalized T-cell clonal expansion were also shown by some nonresponding patients.

To sequence the TCRbeta CDR3 region, genomic DNA was isolated from the sorted cells. The immunoSEQ Assay was used to sequence the TCRbeta CDR3 regions. The source is immuneACCESS, and TCRdb retained only in-frame sequences with V and J called. Part of the clones is not carried over; for the studies checked, unresolved V genes explain less than half of this, and the remainder is unexplained. This sample lists about 77,000 clones; 85% to 90% were detected once. The top ten hold approximately 0.5% of the sample. Spanning cysteine to phenylalanine, the CDR3 consists of 16 amino acids. This entry keeps only the CDR3 DNA: 48 bases, framed from base 1. Via the germline V gene (reference sequence), CDR1 is SEHNR and CDR2 FQNEAQ. Trimming takes 4 bases off V and 9 bases off J; junction bases not matched to a gene: 14.

This sequence uses TRBV7-9 and TRBJ2-1, and TRBD2 aligns with 8 junction nucleotides. The clonotype originates from an adult with an advanced solid tumor such as melanoma, head and neck, liver or kidney cancer. This material consisted of CD4+ or CD8+ T cells sorted from blood, taken in a trial of the OX40 agonist ivuxolimab. The DNA is as follows: TGTGCCAGCAGCTCCCCCCGAATTAGCGGGAAGGCTGAGCAGTTCTTC. Its translation reads: CASSSPRISGKAEQFF.